The clone carrying this T cell receptor (beta chain) was observed at least ten times. This CDR3 contains 14 residues. Germline values: CDR1 MNHNS, CDR2 SASEGT. V dropped 3 bases and J dropped 4 bases, with 12 bases sitting between them. Produced via immunoSEQ multiplex PCR; TCRdb's table is partial and in-frame only. The sample gives some 530,000 clones, around 80% of which show up once; about 12% is in the top ten. This entry is derived from a study of shared clonotypes between healthy human individuals. Background on the study: Ranging from 18 to 49 in age, donors were a couple of women and a few men.

The V and J genes are TRBV6-1 and TRBJ2-5, with D tentatively TRBD1 (5 bases). The TCR originated in a woman aged 40 to 50 in good health. Some clones in this sample may be carry-over from other donors' samples. Material for sequencing was PBMCs. The CDR3 coding sequence is TGTGCCAGCAGTGAGCTCAGGACAACAGAGACCCAGTACTTC. This gives the protein CASSELRTTETQYF.